The 10 T cell receptor beta chains listed next were all sequenced from one sample in a study of response to subunit inactivated influenza vaccine. TCRdb analysed the RT-PCR reads with MiXCR anew, one entry per CDR3 protein. The data show 550,000 to 800,000 distinct CDR3 sequences, with 11% to 15% seen just once and 5.5% to 7% held by the top ten. The sample here was PBMCs from blood, taken roughly 2 weeks before vaccination. These receptors were taken from a man between 45 and 60 years old who received an inactivated influenza vaccine.

This clonotype was counted many times. CDR3 residues: CASSRLAGGSTDTQYF. The CDR3 bases are TGTGCCAGCAGCCGACTAGCGGGAGGTTCTACAGATACGCAGTATTTT. V usage is TRBV14 and J usage is TRBJ2-3; 13 nucleotides agree with TRBD2. The germline CDR1 and CDR2 sequences are SGHDN and FVKESK. V trimming: 4 bases; J trimming: 3 bases; junction bases outside the gene matches: 4. The CDR3 is 16 amino acids.

This clonotype was counted only a few times. The chain carries TRBV20-1 and TRBJ2-7; maybe TRBD1 (6 bases). Per germline, CDR1 DFQATT and CDR2 SNEGSKA (reference sequence). The CDR3 loop spans 13 amino acids. V lost 7 bases to trimming and J lost 2 bases, with 15 bases between them. Here the CDR3 DNA reads TGCAGTGGTGAGGGGGAAGATACCTACGAGCAGTACTTC. Protein product: CSGEGEDTYEQYF.

This clonotype turned up a few times. The J gene is TRBJ1-1, the V gene TRBV4-3, with a possible D match to TRBD1 (6 bases). CDR1 is LGHNA and CDR2 is YSLEER in the germline V gene. V shed 3 bases and J shed 6 bases, with 17 bases lying between them. The CDR3 sequence is 15 residues long. CDR3 nucleotides: TGCGCCAGCAGCCAGGGACTATCTAGGGGGTCTGAAGCTTTCTTT. Translation gives CASSQGLSRGSEAFF.

This clonotype was observed a handful of times. The genes are TRBV7-2 and TRBJ2-5; D tentatively fits TRBD1 or TRBD2 (6 bases each). The CDR3 is 14 residues long. V gave up 7 bases and J gave up 3 bases, with 15 bases separating them. From germline, CDR1 is SGHTA and CDR2 FQGNSA. The CDR3 region has the DNA TGTGCCAGCATGTCGCAAGGGGGGAAAGAGACCCAGTACTTC. Amino acids: CASMSQGGKETQYF.

This rearrangement joins TRBV7-9 to TRBJ2-2, with TRBD2 as a possible D gene (6 bases). Germline-derived CDR1 and CDR2 are SEHNR and FQNEAQ (reference sequence). The CDR3 loop spans 15 amino acids. V was pared by 1 base and J by 7 bases, with 13 bases between. CDR3 nucleotides: TGTGCCAGCAGCTTAGTGGCGTTGCGGGGCGGGGAGCTGTTTTTT. Amino acids: CASSLVALRGGELFF.

This clonotype was counted many times. The chain links TRBV12-3 or TRBV12-4 to TRBJ1-5; D possibly corresponds to TRBD1 (5 bases). The ends were cut back, 2 bases at V and 0 bases at J, with 8 bases in the middle. CDR3 size: 15 residues. DNA for the CDR3: TGTGCCAGCAGTTTAACGGGGGTTAGCAATCAGCCCCAGCATTTT. It translates to CASSLTGVSNQPQHF.

The table lists this clonotype with many counts. The chain carries TRBV6-2 or TRBV6-3 and TRBJ1-1, with D unresolved. The CDR3 has 16 residues. Trimming shortened V by 8 bases and J by 0 bases, and 19 bases separated the two germline ends. Germline assignment: CDR1 MNHEY and CDR2 SVGEGT. CDR3 sequence (DNA): TGTGCCAGCGGGTCGAGGACGCTTGCAATGAACACTGAAGCTTTCTTT. This translates into CASGSRTLAMNTEAFF.

This clonotype has just a few counts. V usage is TRBV7-9 and J usage is TRBJ1-1, with 9 bases matching TRBD1. V gave up 2 bases and J gave up 4 bases; unmatched junction bases: 8. The germline CDR1 and CDR2 sequences are SEHNR and FQNEAQ (reference sequence). This CDR3 spans 16 amino acids. The CDR3 sequence is CASSLQPGQGITEAFF. The DNA for the CDR3 is TGTGCCAGCAGCTTACAGCCGGGACAGGGAATCACTGAAGCTTTCTTT.

The J gene is TRBJ2-5, the V gene TRBV2; TRBD1 is a possible D gene (6 bases). CDR3 length: 18 amino acids. Deletions cut 5 bases from V and 5 bases from J, with 27 bases between. The V gene's germline CDR1 is SNHLY and CDR2 FYNNEI. This CDR3 reads CASSFGSRDILPRETQYF. As DNA, the CDR3 is TGTGCCAGCAGTTTCGGTTCCCGGGACATTCTCCCCCGGGAGACCCAGTACTTC.

There are many counts of this clonotype. The CDR3 DNA follows: TGCGCCAGCAGCCAACAACCGGGACAGGGACGAAATACGCAGTATTTT. This translates into CASSQQPGQGRNTQYF. This chain uses TRBV4-3 with TRBJ2-3, with 9 nucleotides matching TRBD1. Losses at the gene ends were 2 bases for V and 7 bases for J; bases not matched to a gene: 10. This CDR3 comprises 16 residues. CDR1 and CDR2 from the germline V gene are LGHNA and YSLEER.